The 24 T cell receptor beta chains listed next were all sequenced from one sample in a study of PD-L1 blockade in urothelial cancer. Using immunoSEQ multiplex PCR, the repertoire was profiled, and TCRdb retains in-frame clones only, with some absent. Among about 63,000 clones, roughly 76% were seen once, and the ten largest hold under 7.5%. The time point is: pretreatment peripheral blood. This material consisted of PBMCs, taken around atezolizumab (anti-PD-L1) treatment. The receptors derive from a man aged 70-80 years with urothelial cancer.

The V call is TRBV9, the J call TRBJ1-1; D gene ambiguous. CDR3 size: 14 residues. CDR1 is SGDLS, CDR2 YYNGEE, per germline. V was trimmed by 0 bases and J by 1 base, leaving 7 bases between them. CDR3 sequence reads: CASSVGPGNTEAFF. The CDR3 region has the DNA TGTGCCAGCAGCGTAGGCCCAGGGAACACTGAAGCTTTCTTT.

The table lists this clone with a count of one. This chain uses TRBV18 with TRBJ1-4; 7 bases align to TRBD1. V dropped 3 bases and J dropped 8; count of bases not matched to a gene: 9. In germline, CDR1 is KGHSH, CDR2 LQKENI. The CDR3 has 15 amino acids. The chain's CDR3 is CASSPSQGSGEKLFF. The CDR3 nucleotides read TGTGCCAGCTCACCTTCACAGGGGTCGGGGGAAAAACTGTTTTTT.

CDR3 bases: TGTGCCAGCACCAAAGACAGGCCGGTACCCGGGGAGCTGTTTTTT. It translates to CASTKDRPVPGELFF. The V call is TRBV9, the J call TRBJ2-2; a weak D match, TRBD1 (6 bases). CDR1 and CDR2 (germline): SGDLS, YYNGEE. This CDR3 region has 15 residues. Between the trimmed V and J ends, which lost 6 bases and 6 bases, there was a span of 18 bases. The entire variable domain, with the rest obtained from reference TRBV9 and TRBJ2-2, is as follows: DSGVTQTPKHLITATGQRVTLRCSPRSGDLSVYWYQQSLDQGLQFLIQYYNGEERAKGNILERFSAQQFPDLHSELNLSSLELGDSALYFCASTKDRPVPGELFFGEGSRLTVL.

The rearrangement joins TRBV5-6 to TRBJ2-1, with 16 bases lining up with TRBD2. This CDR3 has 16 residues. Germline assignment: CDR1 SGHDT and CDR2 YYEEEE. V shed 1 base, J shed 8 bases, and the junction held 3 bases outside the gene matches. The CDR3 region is CASSLRGLAGGDEQFF. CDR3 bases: TGTGCCAGCAGCTTGCGGGGACTAGCGGGAGGGGATGAGCAGTTCTTC.

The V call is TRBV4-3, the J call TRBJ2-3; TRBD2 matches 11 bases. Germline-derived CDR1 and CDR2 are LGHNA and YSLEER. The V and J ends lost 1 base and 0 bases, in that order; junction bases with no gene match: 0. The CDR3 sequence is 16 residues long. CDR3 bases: TGCGCCAGCAGCCAAGGGACTAGCGGGAGCACAGATACGCAGTATTTT. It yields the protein CASSQGTSGSTDTQYF.

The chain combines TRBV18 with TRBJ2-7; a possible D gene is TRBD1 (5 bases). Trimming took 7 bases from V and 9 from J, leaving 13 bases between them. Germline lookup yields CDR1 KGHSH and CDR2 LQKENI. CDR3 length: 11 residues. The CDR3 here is CASYTIRGQYF. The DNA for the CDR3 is TGTGCCAGCTACACCATTAGGGGGCAGTACTTC.

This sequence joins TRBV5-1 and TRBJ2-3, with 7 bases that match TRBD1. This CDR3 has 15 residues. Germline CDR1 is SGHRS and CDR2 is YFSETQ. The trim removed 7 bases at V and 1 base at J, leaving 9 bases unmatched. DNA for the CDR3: TGCGCCAGCTCACCCGGACAGGTGGGCACAGATACGCAGTATTTT. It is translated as CASSPGQVGTDTQYF.

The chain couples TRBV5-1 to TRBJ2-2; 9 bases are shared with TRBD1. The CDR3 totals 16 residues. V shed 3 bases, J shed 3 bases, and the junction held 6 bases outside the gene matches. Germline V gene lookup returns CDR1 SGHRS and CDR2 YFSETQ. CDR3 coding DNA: TGCGCCAGCAGCTCCGGACAGGGGTGGGACACCGGGGAGCTGTTTTTT. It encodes CASSSGQGWDTGELFF. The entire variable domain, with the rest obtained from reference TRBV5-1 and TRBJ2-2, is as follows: KAGVTQTPRYLIKTRGQQVTLSCSPISGHRSVSWYQQTPGQGLQFLFEYFSETQRNKGNFPGRFSGRQFSNSRSEMNVSTLELGDSALYLCASSSGQGWDTGELFFGEGSRLTVL.

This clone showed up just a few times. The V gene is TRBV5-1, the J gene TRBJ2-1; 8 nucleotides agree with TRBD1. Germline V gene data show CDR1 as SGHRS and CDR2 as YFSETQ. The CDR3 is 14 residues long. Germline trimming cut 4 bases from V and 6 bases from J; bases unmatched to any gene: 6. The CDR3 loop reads CASSDQGAGNEQFF. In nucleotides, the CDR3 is TGCGCCAGCAGCGACCAGGGGGCTGGCAATGAGCAGTTCTTC. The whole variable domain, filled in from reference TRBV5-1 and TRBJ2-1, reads KAGVTQTPRYLIKTRGQQVTLSCSPISGHRSVSWYQQTPGQGLQFLFEYFSETQRNKGNFPGRFSGRQFSNSRSEMNVSTLELGDSALYLCASSDQGAGNEQFFGPGTRLTVL.

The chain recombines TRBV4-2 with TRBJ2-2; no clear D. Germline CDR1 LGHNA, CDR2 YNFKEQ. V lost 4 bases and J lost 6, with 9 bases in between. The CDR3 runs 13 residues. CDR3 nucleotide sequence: TGTGCCAGCAGCCCTCGGTTGGCCGGGGAGCTGTTTTTT. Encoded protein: CASSPRLAGELFF.

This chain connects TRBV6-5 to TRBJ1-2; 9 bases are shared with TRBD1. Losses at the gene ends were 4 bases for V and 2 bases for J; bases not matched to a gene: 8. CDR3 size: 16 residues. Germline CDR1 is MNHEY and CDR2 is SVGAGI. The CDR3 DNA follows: TGTGCCAGCAGTTCTCATACAGGGGGCAGGAACTATGGCTACACCTTC. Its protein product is CASSSHTGGRNYGYTF.

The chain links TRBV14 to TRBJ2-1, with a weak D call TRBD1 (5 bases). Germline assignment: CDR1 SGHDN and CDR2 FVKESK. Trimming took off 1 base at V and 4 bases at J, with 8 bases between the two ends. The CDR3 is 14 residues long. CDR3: CASSQGQLYNEQFF. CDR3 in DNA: TGTGCCAGCAGCCAAGGACAGTTATACAATGAGCAGTTCTTC.

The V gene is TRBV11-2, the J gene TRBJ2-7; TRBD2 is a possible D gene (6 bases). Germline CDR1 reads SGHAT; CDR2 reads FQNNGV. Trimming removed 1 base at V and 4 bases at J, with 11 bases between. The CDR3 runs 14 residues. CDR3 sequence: CASSLVGGRYEQYF. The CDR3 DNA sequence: TGTGCCAGCAGCTTAGTTGGGGGGAGGTACGAGCAGTACTTC.

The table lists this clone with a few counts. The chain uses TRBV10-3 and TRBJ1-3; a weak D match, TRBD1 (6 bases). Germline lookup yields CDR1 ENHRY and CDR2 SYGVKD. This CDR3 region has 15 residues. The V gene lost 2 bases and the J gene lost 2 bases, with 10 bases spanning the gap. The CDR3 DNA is TGTGCCATCAGTGAGACAGGGTCGGCTGGAAACACCATATATTTT. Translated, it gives CAISETGSAGNTIYF.

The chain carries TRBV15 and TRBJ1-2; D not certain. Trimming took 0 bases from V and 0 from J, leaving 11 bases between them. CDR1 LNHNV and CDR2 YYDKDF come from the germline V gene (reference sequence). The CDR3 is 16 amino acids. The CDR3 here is CATSRDRSRANYGYTF. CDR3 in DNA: TGTGCCACCAGCAGAGACAGGTCTCGAGCTAACTATGGCTACACCTTC.

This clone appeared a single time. The CDR3 bases are TGTGCCAGCAGCCCCCGTGGGACTAGCGGGAGGGCCGGCACAGATACGCAGTATTTT. Translation: CASSPRGTSGRAGTDTQYF. The chain carries TRBV7-2 and TRBJ2-3, with TRBD2 identical over 16 bases. CDR3 size: 19 residues. Germline loops: CDR1 SGHTA, CDR2 FQGNSA. J was trimmed by 1 base and V by 5 bases; bases with no gene match: 9.

In DNA form, the CDR3 reads TGTGCCAGCAGTGTGGGGGAGGGCGGTCAGCCCCAGCATTTT. This sequence encodes CASSVGEGGQPQHF. The chain links TRBV2 to TRBJ1-5; D is possibly TRBD1 (5 bases). This CDR3 is 14 amino acids long. From germline, CDR1 is SNHLY and CDR2 FYNNEI. Trimming left V 4 bases short and J 6 bases short, with 13 bases between. The complete variable domain, with remaining parts taken from reference TRBV2 and TRBJ1-5, reads EPEVTQTPSHQVTQMGQEVILRCVPISNHLYFYWYRQILGQKVEFLVSFYNNEISEKSEIFDDQFSVERPDGSNFTLKIRSTKLEDSAMYFCASSVGEGGQPQHFGDGTRLSIL.

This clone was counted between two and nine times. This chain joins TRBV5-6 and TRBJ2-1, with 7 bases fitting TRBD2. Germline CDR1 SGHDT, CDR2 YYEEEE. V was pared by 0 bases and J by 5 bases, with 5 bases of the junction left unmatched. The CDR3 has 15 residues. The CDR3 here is CASSLELAADNEQFF. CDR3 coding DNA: TGTGCCAGCAGCTTGGAGCTAGCGGCTGACAATGAGCAGTTCTTC.

CDR3 sequence (DNA): TGTGCCAGTAGTCAACCGGGACAGGGGAGCGATACGCAGTATTTT. Its translation: CASSQPGQGSDTQYF. The chain has TRBV19 and TRBJ2-3, with 10 positions matching TRBD1. The germline gives CDR1 LNHDA, CDR2 SQIVND (reference sequence). This CDR3 contains 15 residues. V dropped 5 bases and J dropped 6; count of bases not matched to a gene: 8. The whole variable domain, remainder taken from reference TRBV19 and TRBJ2-3, is DGGITQSPKYLFRKEGQNVTLSCEQNLNHDAMYWYRQDPGQGLRLIYYSQIVNDFQKGDIAEGYSVSREKKESFPLTVTSAQKNPTAFYLCASSQPGQGSDTQYFGPGTRLTVL.

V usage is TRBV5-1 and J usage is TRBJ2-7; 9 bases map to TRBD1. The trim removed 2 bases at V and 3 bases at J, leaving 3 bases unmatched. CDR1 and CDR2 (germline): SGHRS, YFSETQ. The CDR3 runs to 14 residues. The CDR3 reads CASSLQGALYEQYF. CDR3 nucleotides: TGCGCCAGCAGCTTACAGGGGGCTCTCTACGAGCAGTACTTC.

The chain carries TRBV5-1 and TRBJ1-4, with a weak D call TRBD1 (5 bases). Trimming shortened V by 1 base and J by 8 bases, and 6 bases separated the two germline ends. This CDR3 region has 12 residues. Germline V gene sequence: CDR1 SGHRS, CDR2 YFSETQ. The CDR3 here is CASSLSGEKLFF. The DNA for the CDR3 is TGCGCCAGCAGCTTGTCAGGGGAAAAACTGTTTTTT.

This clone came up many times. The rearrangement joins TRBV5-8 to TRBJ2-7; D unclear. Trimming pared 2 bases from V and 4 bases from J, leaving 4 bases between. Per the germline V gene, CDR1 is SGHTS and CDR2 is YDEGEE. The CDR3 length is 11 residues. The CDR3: CASSFSYEQYF. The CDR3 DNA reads TGTGCCAGCAGCTTTTCGTACGAGCAGTACTTC.

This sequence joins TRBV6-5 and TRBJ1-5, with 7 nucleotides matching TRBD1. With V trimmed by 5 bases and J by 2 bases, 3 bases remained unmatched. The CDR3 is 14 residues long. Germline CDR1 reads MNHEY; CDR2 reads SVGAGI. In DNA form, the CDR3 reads TGTGCCAGCAGTCAGGGGGTCGGCAATCAGCCCCAGCATTTT. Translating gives CASSQGVGNQPQHF.

The CDR3 here is CASSAGGTSGANVLTF. For the CDR3, the DNA is TGTGCCAGCAGTGCAGGGGGCACCTCTGGGGCCAACGTCCTGACTTTC. The rearrangement links TRBV5-4 to TRBJ2-6; 8 bases match TRBD1. V was pared by 5 bases and J by 0 bases, with 4 bases of the junction left unmatched. This CDR3 has 16 residues. Germline lookup yields CDR1 SGHNT and CDR2 YYREEE (reference sequence).